This T cell receptor beta chain was recovered during a study of control samples from healthy donors and cancer patients. Only in-frame clones appear in the TCRdb table, and some are missing; sequencing was by immunoSEQ multiplex PCR. The sample has about 96,000 clones; approximately 95% are singletons. The CDR3 is 16 residues long. The germline CDR1 and CDR2 sequences are SGHAT and FQNNGV. Trimming removed 5 bases from V and 9 bases from J, with 23 bases in between. Material: blood. This chain links TRBV11-2 with TRBJ2-1; TRBD2 might be the D (7 bases). This sequence was found in a man between 18 and 35 years old in good health. The CDR3 protein is CASSPRGVRGASEQFF. CDR3 sequence (DNA): TGTGCCAGCAGCCCGAGAGGAGTTCGGGGGGCGAGTGAGCAGTTCTTC.